Each of the 5 T cell receptor beta chains below was sequenced from the same sample in a study of early T cells in non-severe SARS-CoV-2 infection. TCRdb independently ran MiXCR on the 5' RACE reads; one entry per CDR3 protein. The data show 70,000 or so distinct CDR3 sequences, with around 12% seen just once and roughly 1.3% held by the top ten. Sequencing was performed on whole blood. These receptor sequences come from an adult who was a healthcare worker with PCR-confirmed SARS-CoV-2 infection or an uninfected control (not recorded which).

This clonotype was observed many times. The V gene is TRBV20-1, the J gene TRBJ2-3; 9 nucleotides line up with TRBD2. The germline V gene encodes CDR1 DFQATT and CDR2 SNEGSKA (reference sequence). The CDR3 spans 14 residues. Unmatched junction bases numbered 1, after V lost 3 bases and J lost 0 bases. The CDR3 is CSARAGGSTDTQYF. The CDR3 DNA reads TGCAGTGCTAGGGCGGGAGGGAGCACAGATACGCAGTATTTT.

This clonotype was seen repeatedly, ten times or more. This chain links TRBV25-1 with TRBJ2-3, with D possibly matching TRBD2 (6 bases). Trimming pared 3 bases from V and 2 bases from J, leaving 12 bases between. Per the germline V gene, CDR1 is MGHDK and CDR2 is SYGVNS. CDR3 length: 15 residues. As DNA, the CDR3 is TGTGCCAGCAGTGATAGCGGCCCCAACACAGATACGCAGTATTTT. Encoded protein: CASSDSGPNTDTQYF.

This clonotype was recorded at least ten times. This chain uses TRBV4-2 with TRBJ1-6, with TRBD1 as a possible D gene (5 bases). V was shortened by 1 base and J by 5 bases, with 6 bases between the two germline ends. The CDR3 loop spans 14 amino acids. Germline CDR1 LGHNA, CDR2 YNFKEQ. Written as DNA, the CDR3 is TGTGCCAGCAGCCAAGGCAGGGATAATTCACCCCTCCACTTT. It encodes CASSQGRDNSPLHF.

This clonotype was observed many times. This chain links TRBV6-2 or TRBV6-3 with TRBJ1-2, with D possibly matching TRBD1 (6 bases). CDR1 is MNHEY, CDR2 SVGEGT, per germline. The germline V and J ends were trimmed by 7 bases and 3 bases, with 15 bases remaining between them. CDR3 length: 14 residues. The CDR3 here is CASTPPAGDYGYTF. The CDR3 nucleotides are TGTGCCAGCACCCCGCCGGCAGGGGACTATGGCTACACCTTC.

The sample holds many counts of this clonotype. The chain couples TRBV28 to TRBJ2-1; D is unresolved. Looked up from germline, CDR1 is MDHEN and CDR2 is SYDVKM. CDR3 length: 11 residues. Between the trimmed V and J ends, which lost 4 bases and 5 bases, there was a span of 3 bases. The CDR3 spells CASSYNNEQFF. CDR3 bases: TGTGCCAGCAGTTATAACAATGAGCAGTTCTTC.